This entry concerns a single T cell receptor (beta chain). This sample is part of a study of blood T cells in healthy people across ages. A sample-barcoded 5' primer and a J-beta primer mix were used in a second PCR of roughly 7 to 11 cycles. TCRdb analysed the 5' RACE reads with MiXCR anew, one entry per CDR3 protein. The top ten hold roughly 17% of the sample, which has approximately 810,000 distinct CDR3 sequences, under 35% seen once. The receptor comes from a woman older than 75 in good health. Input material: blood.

CDR3 residues: CASTLKGQQGSRPQHF. DNA for the CDR3: TGTGCCAGCACCCTAAAGGGACAACAGGGTTCAAGGCCCCAGCATTTT. The chain uses TRBV6-6 and TRBJ1-5; weak D call: TRBD1 (6 bases). This CDR3 is built from 16 residues. Germline V gene sequence: CDR1 MNHNY, CDR2 SVGAGI (reference sequence). Between the trimmed V and J ends, which lost 7 bases and 9 bases, there was a span of 25 bases.